These 17 T cell receptor beta chains share one sample of origin, sequenced in a study of blood T cell repertoires in COVID-19. Only in-frame clones appear in the TCRdb table, and some are missing; sequencing was by immunoSEQ multiplex PCR. The table lists about 42,000 clones, roughly nine tenths of them singletons. Sequences were obtained from peripheral blood. These receptor sequences come from a human donor in a cohort sampled during active COVID-19.

This CDR3 reads CASSPQEEPPGEQFF. CDR3 in DNA: TGTGCCAGCAGTCCCCAGGAAGAACCGCCGGGGGAGCAGTTCTTC. The rearrangement joins TRBV27 to TRBJ2-1; D might be TRBD2 (5 bases). The germline V gene encodes CDR1 MNHEY and CDR2 SMNVEV (reference sequence). V was clipped by 5 bases and J by 10 bases, with 21 bases between them. The CDR3 is 15 residues long.

The chain employs TRBV5-1 and TRBJ2-5; 7 bases map to TRBD2. Germline loops: CDR1 SGHRS, CDR2 YFSETQ. After removal of 4 bases from V and 3 bases from J, the junction contained 3 bases not matched to a gene. This CDR3 region has 13 residues. The chain's CDR3 is CASSGTTKETQYF. The CDR3 DNA follows: TGCGCCAGCAGCGGGACTACCAAAGAGACCCAGTACTTC.

The chain employs TRBV27 and TRBJ2-3; 13 nucleotides agree with TRBD2. Trimming cost V 5 bases and J 0 bases; bases outside gene matches: 5. The germline V gene has CDR1 MNHEY and CDR2 SMNVEV (reference sequence). This CDR3 region has 17 residues. In DNA form, the CDR3 reads TGTGCCAGCAGTAAACTAGCGGGAGGGCAAAGCACAGATACGCAGTATTTT. This gives the protein CASSKLAGGQSTDTQYF.

The chain links TRBV7-3 to TRBJ1-1; the D gene is possibly TRBD1 (6 bases). The CDR3 covers 14 residues. Deletions cut 2 bases from V and 4 bases from J, with 11 bases between. The germline CDR1 and CDR2 sequences are SGHTA and FQGTGA. The DNA for the CDR3 is TGTGCCAGCAGCTTAGGGCAGGGGTTCACTGAAGCTTTCTTT. Translating it yields CASSLGQGFTEAFF. Full variable domain (missing parts from reference TRBV7-3 and TRBJ1-1): GAGVSQTPSNKVTEKGKYVELRCDPISGHTALYWYRQSLGQGPEFLIYFQGTGAADDSGLPNDRFFAVRPEGSVSTLKIQRTERGDSAVYLCASSLGQGFTEAFFGQGTRLTVV.

The CDR3 DNA sequence: TGTGCCAGCAGCTTAGACCTAAACCCCTCTGGGGCCAACGTCCTGACTTTC. It translates to CASSLDLNPSGANVLTF. The rearrangement links TRBV7-8 to TRBJ2-6; D remains unclear. Looked up from germline, CDR1 is SGHVS and CDR2 is FQNEAQ. The V end was cut by 1 base, the J end by 0 bases, with 10 bases between. This CDR3 has 17 residues.

The rearrangement joins TRBV6-2 or TRBV6-3 to TRBJ2-7; 7 bases align to TRBD1. The CDR3 length is 16 residues. Trimming took 4 bases from V and 3 from J; bases not matched to a gene: 12. Germline CDR1 MNHEY, CDR2 SVGEGT. The CDR3 loop is CASSFTGQRVGYEQYF. The CDR3 DNA is TGTGCCAGCAGTTTTACGGGACAGAGGGTTGGCTACGAGCAGTACTTC.

The CDR3 here is CASSSRGDRGGNEQFF. Here the CDR3 DNA reads TGTGCCAGCAGCTCGCGGGGGGACAGGGGAGGAAATGAGCAGTTCTTC. V is TRBV7-8 and J is TRBJ2-1, with TRBD1 matching 10 bases. This CDR3 has 16 residues. Germline loops: CDR1 SGHVS, CDR2 FQNEAQ. With 4 bases clipped from V and 7 bases from J, the junction kept 10 bases outside the gene matches.

The V call is TRBV15, the J call TRBJ1-1; maybe TRBD1 (6 bases). Deletions cut 3 bases from V and 3 bases from J, with 17 bases between. Germline loops: CDR1 LNHNV, CDR2 YYDKDF (reference sequence). There are 16 residues in the CDR3. The CDR3 DNA follows: TGTGCCACCAGCAGGGCACCGACACAGGGCGACACTGAAGCTTTCTTT. It codes for CATSRAPTQGDTEAFF.

The chain couples TRBV25-1 to TRBJ2-1; D gene unclear. The germline V and J ends were trimmed by 3 bases and 2 bases, with 5 bases remaining between them. Germline V lookup: CDR1 MGHDK, CDR2 SYGVNS. This CDR3 contains 13 residues. The CDR3 region is CASSDNPYNEQFF. In DNA form, the CDR3 reads TGTGCCAGCAGTGACAATCCCTACAATGAGCAGTTCTTC.

V gene TRBV11-2 combines with J gene TRBJ2-1; 8 bases are a match to TRBD2. There are 17 residues in the CDR3. The junction had 8 bases not matched to a gene; V was cut back by 3 bases and J by 1 base. Germline CDR1 SGHAT, CDR2 FQNNGV. For the CDR3, the DNA is TGTGCCAGCAGCTTCACGTTTAGCGGGACTTCCTACAATGAGCAGTTCTTC. Translating it yields CASSFTFSGTSYNEQFF.

The chain recombines TRBV5-1 with TRBJ2-5; 8 bases map to TRBD2. Germline-derived CDR1 and CDR2 are SGHRS and YFSETQ. This CDR3 region has 16 residues. Trimming took 3 bases from V and 1 from J; bases not matched to a gene: 8. The CDR3 loop is CASSSGLGGFQETQYF. The CDR3 DNA follows: TGCGCCAGCAGCTCGGGACTAGGGGGATTCCAAGAGACCCAGTACTTC.

This clone was detected only a few times. The chain uses TRBV19 and TRBJ1-6, with 7 bases that match TRBD1. CDR3 length: 14 amino acids. Per germline, CDR1 LNHDA and CDR2 SQIVND (reference sequence). V shed 2 bases, J shed 14 bases, and the junction held 9 bases outside the gene matches. The CDR3 region has the DNA TGTGCCAGTAGTATATCAGGGGGAGCGTTCGCCCTCCACTTT. Its translation is CASSISGGAFALHF.

V gene TRBV4-1 combines with J gene TRBJ2-7; 9 positions match TRBD1. The ends lost 0 bases at V and 3 bases at J; junction bases unmatched: 9. Germline lookup yields CDR1 MGHRA and CDR2 YSYEKL. This CDR3 contains 17 residues. Here the CDR3 reads CASSQENVGQGFYEQYF. The CDR3 DNA sequence: TGCGCCAGCAGCCAAGAGAATGTTGGACAGGGGTTCTACGAGCAGTACTTC.

The J gene is TRBJ2-7, the V gene TRBV19; 9 nucleotides line up with TRBD1. Germline loops: CDR1 LNHDA, CDR2 SQIVND (reference sequence). This CDR3 region has 15 residues. V trimming: 1 base; J trimming: 7 bases; junction bases outside the gene matches: 8. The CDR3 bases are TGTGCCAGTAGTATAGTTGGACAGGGGCGTCGAGAGCAGTACTTC. It translates to CASSIVGQGRREQYF.

This chain joins TRBV30 and TRBJ2-1, with D perhaps matching TRBD2 (6 bases). Germline-derived CDR1 and CDR2 are GTSNPN and SVGIG (reference sequence). Trimming removed 5 bases from V and 1 base from J, with 12 bases in between. This CDR3 has 14 residues. The CDR3 spells CAWGRGSSYNEQFF. The DNA of the CDR3 is TGTGCCTGGGGGCGGGGTTCGTCCTACAATGAGCAGTTCTTC.

This chain connects TRBV7-9 to TRBJ2-1, with 8 bases aligning to TRBD2. V was pared by 2 bases and J by 2 bases, with 2 bases of the junction left unmatched. CDR1 and CDR2 from the germline V gene are SEHNR and FQNEAQ (reference sequence). This CDR3 has 15 residues. CDR3 amino acids: CASSLTGGPYNEQFF. CDR3 coding DNA: TGTGCCAGCAGCTTAACGGGAGGGCCCTACAATGAGCAGTTCTTC.

The V gene is TRBV4-2, the J gene TRBJ2-7, with D maybe TRBD1 (5 bases). The length of the CDR3 is 13 residues. Trimming cost V 5 bases and J 1 base, with 9 bases left between them. Per germline, CDR1 LGHNA and CDR2 YNFKEQ. The CDR3 DNA sequence: TGTGCCAGCAGCGAACCAGGGTCCTACGAGCAGTACTTC. As protein: CASSEPGSYEQYF.